The table lists the clone carrying this TCR beta chain with a few counts. Its antigen remains unidentified. Each CDR3 protein is one row after TCRdb ran MiXCR on the 5' RACE reads. The repertoire holds some 500,000 distinct CDR3 sequences, with around a tenth as singletons. Looked up from germline, CDR1 is SGHRS and CDR2 is YFSETQ. Losses at the gene ends were 4 bases for V and 4 bases for J; bases not matched to a gene: 5. The CDR3 loop spans 15 amino acids. All donors were healthy, and all were Caucasian. This sample was included in a study of identical twins. Study-wide results and caveats: Cord blood beta clonotypes that were abundant carried fewer insertions, and memory repertoires showed no such trend.

The sample was also reused in another study, on yellow fever vaccine responses in identical twins.

V gene TRBV5-1 combines with J gene TRBJ1-6; 7 bases agree with TRBD1. Sequencing was carried out using PBMCs. This sequence originates from a woman under 30 in good health. CDR3 coding DNA: TGCGCCAGCAGCCCCTGGACAGGTTATAATTCACCCCTCCACTTT. Translation: CASSPWTGYNSPLHF.